This T cell receptor (beta chain) was recovered during a study of Graves' ophthalmopathy and Graves' hyperthyroidism. Findings of the study overall: Most expanded clonotypes from thyroid (those above 0.001 frequency) were also found in blood.

Other autoimmune diseases, uncontrolled infections, pregnancy and lactation each led to patient exclusion. Diagnostic conclusions were grounded in clinical symptoms, serum thyroxine, TRAb, thyroid ultrasound and orbital computed tomography. This clonotype was counted a few times. Its antigen remains unknown. For repertoire sequencing, the TCR beta CDR3 regions were amplified from RNA transcripts. A first-round RT-PCR used HTBI primers, followed by a second-round multiplex PCR. TCRdb re-derived calls from the multiplex PCR reads in MiXCR, one entry per CDR3 protein. Of around 1,200,000 distinct CDR3 sequences in the sample, 35% to 40% were seen once. V dropped 10 bases and J dropped 4; count of bases not matched to a gene: 3. The germline gives CDR1 LGHDT, CDR2 YNNKEL (reference sequence). The CDR3 totals 12 residues.

The receptor comes from an adult man with Graves' hyperthyroidism. Sequenced material: peripheral blood or thyroid tissue (not recorded which). The chain carries TRBV3-1 and TRBJ2-5; 10 nucleotides align to TRBD1. The CDR3 region is CATGQGGETQYF. CDR3 nucleotide sequence: TGTGCCACTGGACAGGGGGGAGAGACCCAGTACTTC.